This T cell receptor beta chain came from a study of vaccination effects on CD4 cells after COVID-19. General study findings and limits: Newly vaccine-induced clones made up most of the convalescents' post-vaccine spike-reactive clones. There was marked clonal contraction among infection- and vaccine-induced clones late after vaccination.

Measured with immunoSEQ multiplex PCR; TCRdb has only the in-frame clones, and not every one. Of under 50,000 clones listed, 74% are singletons. About this clone: Its antigen is still unknown.

Germline CDR1 MNHEY, CDR2 SVGAGI. Trimming took off 6 bases at V and 14 bases at J, with 19 bases between the two ends. The CDR3 consists of 12 residues. Following 10 days of culture, CD4+ T cells were isolated. Researchers swapped half the medium for IL-2 medium on both days 3 and 7. This chain links TRBV6-5 with TRBJ1-1, with D unresolved. Sequencing used CD4+ T cells from PBMCs cultured without peptide, obtained before COVID-19 vaccination. The TCR sequence derives from a human donor who had a prior SARS-CoV-2 infection. The CDR3 protein is CASSANSDPVFF. The DNA for the CDR3 is TGTGCCAGCAGCGCCAACTCGGACCCGGTCTTCTTT.